The 28 T cell receptor beta chains below come from one sample, sequenced in a study of cytomegalovirus exposure and HLA in healthy donors. Primers: 60 Vbeta forward and 13 Jbeta reverse. Some clones are missing from TCRdb's copy, which holds only in-frame ones; the method was immunoSEQ multiplex PCR. The repertoire consists of some 200,000 clones, with about 80% occurring once and the leading ten covering around 1.8%. The source material was PBMCs. These receptors came from a man between 18 and 29 years old in good health and CMV-seronegative.

This sequence joins TRBV4-3 and TRBJ2-7; D unresolved. V was trimmed by 0 bases and J by 0 bases, leaving 6 bases between them. The CDR3 contains 14 residues. Germline CDR1 LGHNA, CDR2 YSLEER. This CDR3 is CASSQDDFSYEQYF. The CDR3 bases are TGCGCCAGCAGCCAAGACGACTTCTCCTACGAGCAGTACTTC.

The chain is built from TRBV29-1 and TRBJ2-7; 10 bases match TRBD1. Per germline, CDR1 SQVTM and CDR2 ANQGSEA. V was clipped by 6 bases and J by 6 bases; unmatched bases: 14. This CDR3 contains 15 residues. The CDR3 sequence is CSVYPTGGESLEQYF. CDR3 DNA sequence: TGCAGCGTCTACCCGACAGGGGGCGAATCCCTCGAGCAGTACTTC.

The rearrangement joins TRBV30 to TRBJ2-2; TRBD1 aligns across 10 bases. The CDR3 spans 15 residues. The V and J ends lost 3 bases and 3 bases, in that order; junction bases with no gene match: 4. Germline values: CDR1 GTSNPN, CDR2 SVGIG (reference sequence). CDR3 sequence reads: CAWRPGQGHTGELFF. CDR3 bases: TGTGCCTGGAGACCGGGACAGGGGCACACCGGGGAGCTGTTTTTT. Variable domain in full (rest from reference TRBV30 and TRBJ2-2): SQTIHQWPATLVQPVGSPLSLECTVEGTSNPNLYWYRQAAGRGLQLLFYSVGIGQISSEVPQNLSASRPQDRQFILSSKKLLLSDSGFYLCAWRPGQGHTGELFFGEGSRLTVL.

This clone occurred a few times. The rearrangement joins TRBV9 to TRBJ1-4; the match to TRBD1 covers 9 bases. The trim removed 0 bases at V and 3 bases at J, leaving 12 bases unmatched. Germline-derived CDR1 and CDR2 are SGDLS and YYNGEE. This CDR3 is 19 amino acids long. The CDR3 loop is CASSVVGGPGQGPNEKLFF. In DNA form, the CDR3 reads TGTGCCAGCAGCGTAGTCGGGGGACCGGGACAGGGCCCTAATGAAAAACTGTTTTTT.

The rearrangement links TRBV25-1 to TRBJ2-7; 12 nucleotides align to TRBD1. CDR1 and CDR2 (germline): MGHDK, SYGVNS. The CDR3 runs to 14 residues. Trimming took 9 bases from V and 5 from J; bases not matched to a gene: 8. The CDR3 nucleotides are TGTGCCAGTTCTACCGGGACAGGGGGCGACGAGCAGTACTTC. This translates into CASSTGTGGDEQYF.

This clone showed up just once. The gene calls are TRBV9 and TRBJ2-3; 12 positions match TRBD2. Germline V gives CDR1 SGDLS, CDR2 YYNGEE. V gave up 3 bases and J gave up 7 bases; unmatched junction bases: 12. The CDR3 contains 17 residues. CDR3 sequence: CASSGLASSGGANTQYF. The DNA of the CDR3 is TGTGCCAGCAGCGGACTAGCCTCTAGCGGGGGGGCAAATACGCAGTATTTT.

V usage is TRBV11-3 and J usage is TRBJ1-6; a possible D gene is TRBD1 (5 bases). Germline V gene lookup returns CDR1 SGHNT and CDR2 YENEEA. Between the trimmed V and J ends, which lost 7 bases and 9 bases, there was a span of 10 bases. There are 12 residues in the CDR3. The CDR3, as DNA: TGTGCCAGCACGCAGGGACTTTCACCCCTCCACTTT. Protein sequence: CASTQGLSPLHF.

The V gene is TRBV9, the J gene TRBJ1-2; 7 nucleotides align to TRBD1. From germline, CDR1 is SGDLS and CDR2 YYNGEE. The length of the CDR3 is 16 residues. Trimming took 4 bases from V and 4 from J; bases not matched to a gene: 13. The CDR3 bases are TGTGCCAGCAGCCCTTACATAGGGACAGATAGCTATGGCTACACCTTC. Translation: CASSPYIGTDSYGYTF.

The chain recombines TRBV28 with TRBJ1-1, with D maybe TRBD1 (5 bases). This CDR3 comprises 14 residues. Trimming removed 5 bases from V and 3 bases from J, with 13 bases in between. Germline assignment: CDR1 MDHEN and CDR2 SYDVKM. CDR3 coding DNA: TGTGCCAGCAGTCCTTCATGGGGCCACACTGAAGCTTTCTTT. Its protein is CASSPSWGHTEAFF.

This clone has a count of ten or more. V gene TRBV7-3 combines with J gene TRBJ2-2; TRBD1 agrees at 9 bases. The germline V gene has CDR1 SGHTA and CDR2 FQGTGA. Unmatched junction bases numbered 8, after V lost 1 base and J lost 5 bases. The CDR3 sequence is 17 residues long. The CDR3 DNA reads TGTGCCAGCAGCTTAAGCGGGGACAGGGCTAGGACCGGGGAGCTGTTTTTT. This translates into CASSLSGDRARTGELFF.

Points on this clone: One end of the junction is discordant with germline, which a read error may explain. The V gene is TRBV7-7, the J gene TRBJ2-2; the match to TRBD1 covers 8 bases. Germline-derived CDR1 and CDR2 are SSHAT and FNYEAQ (reference sequence). CDR3 length: 17 amino acids. The CDR3 DNA is TGTGCTAGCAGTCCATCTCGCCAGGGGGCGATTACCGGGGAGCTGTTTTTT. Encoded protein: CASSPSRQGAITGELFF.

This chain links TRBV6-5 with TRBJ1-1, with D possibly matching TRBD1 (5 bases). The germline V gene has CDR1 MNHEY and CDR2 SVGAGI. The CDR3 is 13 residues long. Trimming took 6 bases from V and 1 from J, leaving 9 bases between them. The CDR3 loop is CASSRQPNTEAFF. The CDR3 coding sequence is TGTGCCAGCAGCCGACAGCCGAACACTGAAGCTTTCTTT.

Here the CDR3 reads CAWNPGQIYEQYF. CDR3 bases: TGTGCCTGGAATCCGGGACAGATCTACGAGCAGTACTTC. The rearrangement uses TRBV30 and TRBJ2-7; 7 nucleotides agree with TRBD1. The length of the CDR3 is 13 residues. V shed 4 bases and J 3 bases; nucleotides not matched to a gene: 6. In germline, CDR1 is GTSNPN, CDR2 SVGIG (reference sequence).

The chain recombines TRBV29-1 with TRBJ2-5, with 13 bases fitting TRBD2. Per the germline V gene, CDR1 is SQVTM and CDR2 is ANQGSEA. Trimming cost V 6 bases and J 2 bases; bases outside gene matches: 3. CDR3 length: 14 residues. CDR3 sequence reads: CSVGGLAGQETQYF. The CDR3, as DNA: TGCAGCGTCGGGGGACTAGCGGGACAAGAGACCCAGTACTTC.

The CDR3 DNA sequence: TGTGCCAGCAGTTTACCCCCCGACAGTTGGCCCCAGCATTTT. Amino acid sequence: CASSLPPDSWPQHF. J is TRBJ1-5 and V is TRBV27, with D perhaps TRBD1 (5 bases). Germline loops: CDR1 MNHEY, CDR2 SMNVEV (reference sequence). V gave up 2 bases and J gave up 9 bases, with 14 bases separating them. The CDR3 runs to 14 residues.

This sequence joins TRBV2 and TRBJ2-3, with D possibly matching TRBD1 (6 bases). Per the germline V gene, CDR1 is SNHLY and CDR2 is FYNNEI. Trimming took off 7 bases at V and 10 bases at J, with 18 bases between the two ends. The CDR3 sequence is 13 residues long. CDR3 in amino acids: CASKVTGPTAQYF. The CDR3 DNA is TGTGCCAGCAAGGTGACAGGTCCGACGGCGCAGTATTTT.

The rearrangement uses TRBV30 and TRBJ2-3, with 7 bases lining up with TRBD2. This CDR3 spans 14 amino acids. The germline gives CDR1 GTSNPN, CDR2 SVGIG (reference sequence). With 4 bases clipped from V and 5 bases from J, the junction kept 9 bases outside the gene matches. The CDR3 reads CAWNYPGLQDTQYF. The CDR3 nucleotides read TGTGCCTGGAACTACCCGGGACTACAAGATACGCAGTATTTT.

The chain couples TRBV7-2 to TRBJ1-2; the D gene is possibly TRBD1 (5 bases). V was trimmed by 5 bases and J by 0 bases, leaving 13 bases between them. Germline loops: CDR1 SGHTA, CDR2 FQGNSA. The CDR3 is made up of 15 amino acids. The CDR3: CASSNNGGANYGYTF. DNA of the CDR3: TGTGCCAGCAGCAATAACGGGGGAGCTAACTATGGCTACACCTTC.

J is TRBJ2-4 and V is TRBV28; the D is unclear. The germline gives CDR1 MDHEN, CDR2 SYDVKM. Between the trimmed V and J ends, which lost 1 base and 2 bases, there was a span of 9 bases. There are 15 residues in the CDR3. The CDR3 DNA reads TGTGCCAGCAGTTTATCTCCGAGGACCAAAAACATTCAGTACTTC. Its translation is CASSLSPRTKNIQYF.

This chain uses TRBV5-4 with TRBJ2-7; TRBD1 matches at 7 bases. Germline assignment: CDR1 SGHNT and CDR2 YYREEE (reference sequence). The J segment lost 4 bases and the V segment lost 1 base, leaving 5 bases of the junction unmatched. This CDR3 has 14 residues. The chain's CDR3 is CASSLRDRAYEQYF. Written as DNA, the CDR3 is TGTGCCAGCAGCTTGAGAGACAGGGCGTACGAGCAGTACTTC.

The chain is built from TRBV20-1 and TRBJ2-5; possibly TRBD1 for D (6 bases). The CDR3 totals 11 residues. Trimming removed 6 bases from V and 2 bases from J, with 7 bases in between. CDR1 is DFQATT, CDR2 SNEGSKA, per germline (reference sequence). CDR3 sequence: CSADRQETQYF. Here the CDR3 DNA reads TGCAGTGCCGACAGGCAAGAGACCCAGTACTTC.

The CDR3 coding sequence is TGTGCCAGCAGCAACCGGGACAGGGAAGAGACCCAGTACTTC. As protein: CASSNRDREETQYF. The chain links TRBV9 to TRBJ2-5, with TRBD1 identical over 9 bases. The V gene's germline CDR1 is SGDLS and CDR2 YYNGEE. Trimming at V came to 4 bases and at J to 3 bases, leaving 4 bases not matched to a gene. The CDR3 covers 14 residues.

V and J are TRBV30 and TRBJ2-5; D might be TRBD1 (6 bases). The germline V and J ends were trimmed by 3 bases and 5 bases, with 16 bases remaining between them. CDR3 length equals 14 residues. Germline V gene lookup returns CDR1 GTSNPN and CDR2 SVGIG (reference sequence). The CDR3 DNA sequence: TGTGCCTGGAGACAAGGACAGCCGCGCGAGACCCAGTACTTC. The encoded protein is CAWRQGQPRETQYF.

The chain uses TRBV7-2 and TRBJ1-2; TRBD1 matches 8 bases. After removal of 4 bases from V and 2 bases from J, the junction contained 0 bases not matched to a gene. CDR1 and CDR2 from the germline V gene are SGHTA and FQGNSA. The CDR3 has 13 residues. The CDR3 region is CASSWDRNYGYTF. For the CDR3, the DNA is TGTGCCAGCAGCTGGGACAGGAACTATGGCTACACCTTC. The full variable domain, completed using reference TRBV7-2 and TRBJ1-2, is GAGVSQSPSNKVTEKGKDVELRCDPISGHTALYWYRQSLGQGLEFLIYFQGNSAPDKSGLPSDRFSAERTGGSVSTLTIQRTQQEDSAVYLCASSWDRNYGYTFGSGTRLTVV.

J is TRBJ1-2 and V is TRBV6-5; 12 bases line up with TRBD1. The J segment lost 7 bases and the V segment lost 2 bases, leaving 5 bases of the junction unmatched. Per the germline V gene, CDR1 is MNHEY and CDR2 is SVGAGI. The CDR3 consists of 15 residues. Here the CDR3 reads CASSYLGQGAVGYTF. The CDR3 DNA reads as TGTGCCAGCAGTTACCTGGGACAGGGGGCAGTTGGCTACACCTTC.

The V and J genes are TRBV5-1 and TRBJ1-1; unclear D gene. Germline loops: CDR1 SGHRS, CDR2 YFSETQ. Trimming left V 1 base short and J 3 bases short, with 10 bases between. This CDR3 contains 14 residues. This chain's CDR3 is CASSLTEMDTEAFF. The CDR3 DNA sequence: TGCGCCAGCAGCTTGACAGAGATGGACACTGAAGCTTTCTTT. Using reference TRBV5-1 and TRBJ1-1 for the parts outside the CDR3, the full variable domain is KAGVTQTPRYLIKTRGQQVTLSCSPISGHRSVSWYQQTPGQGLQFLFEYFSETQRNKGNFPGRFSGRQFSNSRSEMNVSTLELGDSALYLCASSLTEMDTEAFFGQGTRLTVV.

V gene TRBV28 combines with J gene TRBJ2-5; D is unresolved. Germline V gene lookup returns CDR1 MDHEN and CDR2 SYDVKM. The V end was cut by 4 bases, the J end by 5 bases, with 8 bases between. The CDR3 has 12 amino acids. CDR3 DNA: TGTGCCAGCAGTTCCGGTTTGGAGACCCAGTACTTC. Translated: CASSSGLETQYF.

The chain employs TRBV7-8 and TRBJ1-6, with D tentatively TRBD1 (6 bases). The V end lost 6 bases, the J end lost 0 bases, and 15 bases lay between the germline ends. This CDR3 contains 17 residues. Germline V gives CDR1 SGHVS, CDR2 FQNEAQ. The CDR3 nucleotides read TGTGCCAGCAGTCAAGGGGGGGGAGGCTCCTATAATTCACCCCTCCACTTT. It encodes CASSQGGGGSYNSPLHF. The variable domain in full, with the rest retrieved from reference TRBV7-8 and TRBJ1-6, is GAGVSQSPRYKVAKRGQDVALRCDPISGHVSLFWYQQALGQGPEFLTYFQNEAQLDKSGLPSDRFFAERPEGSVSTLKIQRTQQEDSAVYLCASSQGGGGSYNSPLHFGNGTRLTVT.